Below, 30 T cell receptor beta chains from the same sample are listed, as sequenced in a study of identical twins. In TCRdb, the 5' RACE reads were re-called with MiXCR into one record per CDR3 protein. The sample lists around 960,000 distinct CDR3 sequences, around 12% seen once, with roughly 1.5% in the top ten. This same sample was also part of a study on yellow fever vaccine responses in identical twins.

The sequenced material came from PBMCs. These receptor sequences come from a woman between 18 and 29 years old in good health.

On this clonotype itself: A clone one base away is much larger, so this may be a read error. The rearrangement links TRBV15 to TRBJ2-2, with D tentatively TRBD1 (6 bases). Germline V gives CDR1 LNHNV, CDR2 YYDKDF (reference sequence). This CDR3 contains 17 residues. This CDR3 reads CATSRDSWGQAPGELLF. CDR3 nucleotides: TGTGCCACCAGCAGAGATTCTTGGGGACAAGCTCCCGGGGAGCTGTTATTT.

This clonotype was counted many times. J is TRBJ1-5 and V is TRBV20-1; perhaps TRBD1 as D (5 bases). The CDR3 is 14 residues long. Trimming pared 2 bases from V and 4 bases from J, leaving 12 bases between. CDR1 and CDR2 from the germline V gene are DFQATT and SNEGSKA (reference sequence). The chain's CDR3 is CSARLGVVNQPQHF. The CDR3 coding sequence is TGCAGTGCTAGATTAGGGGTTGTTAATCAGCCCCAGCATTTT.

V gene TRBV20-1 combines with J gene TRBJ2-1; TRBD2 matches at 15 bases. The ends lost 6 bases at V and 7 bases at J; junction bases unmatched: 4. The CDR3 is 14 amino acids. Germline CDR1 is DFQATT and CDR2 is SNEGSKA (reference sequence). As DNA, the CDR3 is TGCAGTGCAATGGGACTAGCGGGAGGAAATGAGCAGTTCTTC. This codes for CSAMGLAGGNEQFF.

This chain joins TRBV11-2 and TRBJ2-1; D not certain. CDR3 size: 18 residues. V was pared by 4 bases and J by 0 bases, with 19 bases between. The V gene's germline CDR1 is SGHAT and CDR2 FQNNGV. In nucleotides, the CDR3 is TGTGCCAGCAGCTCCGTTGGCGCCAGCTTGAGCTCCTACAATGAGCAGTTCTTC. Residues: CASSSVGASLSSYNEQFF.

Remarks on this clonotype: The junction departs from germline at one end; a sequencing error may be responsible. J is TRBJ1-5 and V is TRBV3-1; D call uncertain. This CDR3 has 13 residues. The germline V gene has CDR1 LGHDT and CDR2 YNNKEL (reference sequence). The CDR3 protein is CASSPTGNRPQHF. As DNA, the CDR3 is TGTGCCAGCAGCCCGACTGGCAATCGGCCCCAGCATTTT.

The chain uses TRBV20-1 and TRBJ2-7; the match to TRBD2 covers 16 bases. Germline CDR1 and CDR2: DFQATT and SNEGSKA (reference sequence). The J segment lost 5 bases and the V segment lost 5 bases, leaving 6 bases of the junction unmatched. The CDR3 sequence is 15 residues long. This CDR3 reads CSASGLAGGPDEQYF. The CDR3 DNA reads TGCAGTGCTTCGGGACTAGCGGGAGGGCCTGACGAGCAGTACTTC.

Ten or more counts support this clonotype. Here the CDR3 reads CSARRADYPHYNEQFF. In nucleotides, the CDR3 is TGCAGTGCTAGGAGGGCGGACTATCCCCACTACAATGAGCAGTTCTTC. The chain couples TRBV20-1 to TRBJ2-1; possible D gene TRBD2, 6 bases. The germline V gene has CDR1 DFQATT and CDR2 SNEGSKA (reference sequence). The CDR3 loop spans 16 amino acids. Deletions cut 3 bases from V and 3 bases from J, with 18 bases between.

The CDR3 loop is CSAKGLAKNIQYF. In nucleotides, the CDR3 is TGCAGTGCTAAGGGCCTAGCCAAAAACATTCAGTACTTC. The rearrangement joins TRBV20-1 to TRBJ2-4; D call uncertain. This CDR3 region has 13 residues. Trimming stripped 4 bases from V and 0 bases from J, with 7 bases between. Germline V CDR1 and CDR2: DFQATT, SNEGSKA (reference sequence).

This clonotype was recorded only once. The CDR3 DNA reads TGTGCCAGCAGCAAGCGGGAGTTCAATGAGCAGTTCTTC. This gives the protein CASSKREFNEQFF. The rearrangement links TRBV7-3 to TRBJ2-1; 8 bases align to TRBD2. V was pared by 5 bases and J by 6 bases, with 3 bases of the junction left unmatched. CDR1 is SGHTA and CDR2 is FQGTGA in the germline V gene. CDR3 length: 13 amino acids.

The J gene is TRBJ1-5, the V gene TRBV20-1; D gene ambiguous. Per the germline V gene, CDR1 is DFQATT and CDR2 is SNEGSKA (reference sequence). The CDR3 loop spans 13 amino acids. The V and J ends lost 4 bases and 0 bases respectively, with 7 bases between them. CDR3 sequence: CSAKADSNQPQHF. CDR3 bases: TGCAGTGCTAAAGCAGATAGCAATCAGCCCCAGCATTTT.

The table lists this clonotype with a few counts. This chain uses TRBV7-9 with TRBJ2-1; 7 bases align to TRBD2. Trimming removed 5 bases from V and 8 bases from J; junction bases left unmatched: 12. The CDR3 totals 15 residues. The germline CDR1 and CDR2 sequences are SEHNR and FQNEAQ (reference sequence). CDR3 loop: CASSIFTGGRDEQFF. CDR3 nucleotide sequence: TGTGCCAGCAGCATTTTCACGGGAGGTCGCGATGAGCAGTTCTTC.

The table lists this clonotype with a few counts. CDR3 sequence reads: CASSPQEGRSYEQYF. The CDR3 DNA sequence: TGCGCCAGCTCCCCTCAGGAGGGGCGCTCCTACGAGCAGTACTTC. The chain is built from TRBV5-1 and TRBJ2-7; maybe TRBD2 (6 bases). Deletions cut 7 bases from V and 0 bases from J, with 17 bases between. Germline CDR1 is SGHRS and CDR2 is YFSETQ. The CDR3 length is 15 residues.

V is TRBV29-1 and J is TRBJ1-1, with D maybe TRBD1 (6 bases). CDR3 size: 13 residues. Germline assignment: CDR1 SQVTM and CDR2 ANQGSEA. The V and J ends lost 6 bases and 1 base respectively, with 12 bases between them. CDR3 in DNA: TGCAGCGTGGAGGGACACCCGAACACTGAAGCTTTCTTT. Amino acid sequence: CSVEGHPNTEAFF.

This clonotype has a count of ten or more. The chain couples TRBV12-3 or TRBV12-4 to TRBJ2-2; D might be TRBD1 (5 bases). The CDR3 is 14 amino acids. V dropped 7 bases and J dropped 2 bases, with 11 bases sitting between them. For the CDR3, the DNA is TGTGCCAGCACCTCAGGGCGAAACACCGGGGAGCTGTTTTTT. It encodes CASTSGRNTGELFF.

V gene TRBV9 combines with J gene TRBJ2-7; a weak D match, TRBD2 (6 bases). Germline-derived CDR1 and CDR2 are SGDLS and YYNGEE. The CDR3 sequence is 15 residues long. Trimming left V 4 bases short and J 3 bases short, with 17 bases between. The CDR3 DNA sequence: TGTGCCAGCAGCCCGAGAGGAGGGTATAGCTACGAGCAGTACTTC. Translated, it gives CASSPRGGYSYEQYF.

Details on this clonotype: Possible read error: a much larger clone is one base away. This rearrangement joins TRBV10-3 to TRBJ2-1; unclear D gene. Germline lookup yields CDR1 ENHRY and CDR2 SYGVKD. The CDR3 extends over 11 amino acids. The V gene lost 6 bases and the J gene lost 8 bases, with 8 bases spanning the gap. The CDR3: CAIRIYDEQFF. Here the CDR3 DNA reads TGTGCCATCAGGATTTACGATGAGCAGTTCTTC.

This clonotype has more than one count but fewer than ten. V gene TRBV9 combines with J gene TRBJ1-1, with D possibly being TRBD1 (5 bases). Germline V gene lookup returns CDR1 SGDLS and CDR2 YYNGEE. The V and J ends lost 0 bases and 4 bases respectively, with 16 bases between them. The CDR3 has 16 residues. CDR3 in amino acids: CASSVGYPGPGTEAFF. The CDR3, as DNA: TGTGCCAGCAGCGTAGGATACCCGGGACCCGGCACTGAAGCTTTCTTT.

This clonotype occurred a few times. The chain carries TRBV20-1 and TRBJ2-1, with TRBD2 matching 7 bases. CDR1 and CDR2 from the germline V gene are DFQATT and SNEGSKA (reference sequence). The CDR3 runs to 14 residues. The ends lost 2 bases at V and 4 bases at J; junction bases unmatched: 5. The CDR3 spells CSARFAGAYNEQFF. CDR3 DNA sequence: TGCAGTGCTAGATTTGCGGGAGCTTACAATGAGCAGTTCTTC.

The gene calls are TRBV6-5 and TRBJ2-1; TRBD2 agrees at 10 bases. The V and J ends lost 4 bases and 5 bases, in that order; junction bases with no gene match: 8. The CDR3 has 16 amino acids. Germline V gene lookup returns CDR1 MNHEY and CDR2 SVGAGI. The CDR3 sequence: CASSSLTSGLNNEQFF. CDR3 nucleotides: TGTGCCAGCAGTTCCCTGACTAGCGGGTTGAACAATGAGCAGTTCTTC.

The chain joins TRBV11-3 to TRBJ2-1; D gene ambiguous. V lost 1 base and J 6 bases, leaving 13 bases between the germline ends. The germline V gene encodes CDR1 SGHNT and CDR2 YENEEA. The CDR3 length is 15 residues. CDR3 sequence (DNA): TGTGCCAGCAGCTTAGGACCGCATAGTGGCAATGAGCAGTTCTTC. Protein: CASSLGPHSGNEQFF.

Only a few counts were recorded for this clonotype. The chain has TRBV24-1 and TRBJ2-3; 8 bases agree with TRBD2. CDR1 is KGHDR, CDR2 SFDVKD, per germline. The CDR3 sequence is 16 residues long. V was pared by 4 bases and J by 3 bases, with 8 bases of the junction left unmatched. The CDR3 sequence: CATSDPERELTDTQYF. The CDR3 coding sequence is TGTGCCACCAGTGACCCTGAGCGGGAGTTAACAGATACGCAGTATTTT.

The rearrangement uses TRBV3-1 and TRBJ2-7, with 12 bases lining up with TRBD2. Losses at the gene ends were 1 base for V and 5 bases for J; bases not matched to a gene: 9. The CDR3 loop spans 17 amino acids. Germline loops: CDR1 LGHDT, CDR2 YNNKEL (reference sequence). The CDR3 sequence is CASSQVQLAGGPNEQYF. CDR3 nucleotides: TGTGCCAGCAGCCAAGTGCAGCTAGCGGGAGGGCCAAACGAGCAGTACTTC.

Only a few counts were recorded for this clonotype. The chain uses TRBV5-1 and TRBJ2-5; possible D gene TRBD1, 6 bases. Germline assignment: CDR1 SGHRS and CDR2 YFSETQ. The CDR3 is 12 residues long. Trimming took off 6 bases at V and 5 bases at J, with 11 bases between the two ends. The chain's CDR3 is CASKGESETQYF. The CDR3, as DNA: TGCGCCAGCAAGGGGGAGTCCGAGACCCAGTACTTC.

The chain combines TRBV5-1 with TRBJ2-3, with D possibly TRBD2 on 6 matching bases. Germline CDR1 SGHRS, CDR2 YFSETQ. There are 17 residues in the CDR3. The germline V and J ends were trimmed by 4 bases and 7 bases, with 25 bases remaining between them. CDR3 in DNA: TGCGCCAGCAGCCCGGGAGACGCTGCGTTATTCGTGAATACGCAGTATTTT. It is translated as CASSPGDAALFVNTQYF.

This clonotype was observed a few times. The genes are TRBV7-2 and TRBJ2-5, with no clear D. CDR3 length: 14 amino acids. V was pared by 4 bases and J by 1 base, with 10 bases between. Germline V gene data show CDR1 as SGHTA and CDR2 as FQGNSA. CDR3 bases: TGTGCCAGCAGCTCATCTGCAAGCCAAGAGACCCAGTACTTC. This translates into CASSSSASQETQYF.

This clonotype was counted only a few times. V gene TRBV29-1 combines with J gene TRBJ2-7; TRBD1 matches 7 bases. The V gene's germline CDR1 is SQVTM and CDR2 ANQGSEA. Trimming cost V 7 bases and J 0 bases; bases outside gene matches: 6. This CDR3 has 13 residues. The CDR3 DNA reads as TGCAGCGCCAGGACAGGATACTCCTACGAGCAGTACTTC. It encodes CSARTGYSYEQYF.

This clonotype was seen only a few times. Here the CDR3 reads CASSTGQGVVNTEAFF. CDR3 nucleotides: TGTGCCAGCAGTACGGGACAGGGGGTGGTGAACACTGAAGCTTTCTTT. The rearrangement links TRBV12-3 or TRBV12-4 to TRBJ1-1; 11 bases fit TRBD1. The CDR3 consists of 16 residues. V shed 5 bases, J shed 0 bases, and the junction held 5 bases outside the gene matches.

The J gene is TRBJ2-3, the V gene TRBV6-5, with unresolved D. The CDR3 is made up of 14 amino acids. Trimming removed 3 bases at V and 3 bases at J, with 10 bases between. Germline V CDR1 and CDR2: MNHEY, SVGAGI. Here the CDR3 reads CASSYQTATDTQYF. CDR3 sequence (DNA): TGTGCCAGCAGTTATCAAACAGCAACAGATACGCAGTATTTT.

The chain employs TRBV28 and TRBJ1-1; TRBD1 agrees at 7 bases. The V and J ends lost 2 bases and 11 bases, in that order; junction bases with no gene match: 11. Looked up from germline, CDR1 is MDHEN and CDR2 is SYDVKM. The CDR3 is 14 residues long. Here the CDR3 DNA reads TGTGCCAGCAGTTTACCTCGACAGGGAGGAAGGGCTTTCTTT. It encodes CASSLPRQGGRAFF.

There are many counts of this clonotype. The chain links TRBV5-6 to TRBJ2-7; 11 bases match TRBD2. CDR3 length: 17 residues. The V gene end was trimmed by 2 bases and the J gene end by 0 bases; junction bases not matched to a gene: 7. The germline V gene encodes CDR1 SGHDT and CDR2 YYEEEE. Written as DNA, the CDR3 is TGTGCCAGCAGCTTCGTATCTAGCGGGGGGAGCTCCTACGAGCAGTACGTC. This codes for CASSFVSSGGSSYEQYV.